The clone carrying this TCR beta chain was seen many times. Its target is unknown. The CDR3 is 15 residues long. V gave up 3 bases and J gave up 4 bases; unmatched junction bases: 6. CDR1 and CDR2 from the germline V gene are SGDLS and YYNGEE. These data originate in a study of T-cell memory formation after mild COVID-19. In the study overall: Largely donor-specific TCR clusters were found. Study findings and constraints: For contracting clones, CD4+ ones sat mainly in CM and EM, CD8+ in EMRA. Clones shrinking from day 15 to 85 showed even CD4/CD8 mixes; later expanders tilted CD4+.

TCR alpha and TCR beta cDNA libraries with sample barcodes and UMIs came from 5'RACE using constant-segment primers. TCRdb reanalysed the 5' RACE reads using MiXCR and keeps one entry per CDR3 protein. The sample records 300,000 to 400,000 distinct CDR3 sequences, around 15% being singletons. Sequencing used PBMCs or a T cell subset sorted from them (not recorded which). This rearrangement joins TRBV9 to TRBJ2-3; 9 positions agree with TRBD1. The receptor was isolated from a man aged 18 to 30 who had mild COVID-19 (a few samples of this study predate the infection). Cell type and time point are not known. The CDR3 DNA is TGTGCCAGCAGCGGGGACAGGGCGGGGGCAGATACGCAGTATTTT. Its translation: CASSGDRAGADTQYF.